The 30 T cell receptor beta chains in this list originate from one sample, sequenced in a study of beta chain features in type 1 diabetes (dated by TCRdb to about 2018). Libraries were built with the immunoSEQ multiplex PCR assay. The High Capacity cDNA Reverse Transcription Kit was used to reverse transcribe all of the isolated RNA, meaning that expressed TCRB transcripts were what got sequenced. Entries here come from immuneACCESS through TCRdb and include only in-frame sequences with V and J called. Some clones fail to appear in such tables; in the studies checked, an unresolved V gene covers under half of the shortfall, and the cause of the remainder is unknown. The sample has 430,000 or so clones on record, 11% of them singletons. Over 0.04% of the sample goes to the ten largest clones. The sequencing input was naive CD4+ T cells from blood. The sample's cell subset or site label, decoded: true naive CD4+ T cells. Source of these receptors: a woman younger than 35 in good health.

The chain carries TRBV9 and TRBJ2-5; D is possibly TRBD1 or TRBD2 (5 bases each). Germline-derived CDR1 and CDR2 are SGDLS and YYNGEE. The CDR3 loop spans 15 amino acids. V was cut by 4 bases and J by 0 bases, with 13 bases left in between. This CDR3 reads CASSPGTADQETQYF. In nucleotides, the CDR3 is TGTGCCAGCAGCCCAGGGACCGCCGACCAAGAGACCCAGTACTTC.

This clone was seen more than once but under ten times. The V and J genes are TRBV30 and TRBJ2-6, with D possibly being TRBD1 (5 bases). CDR3 length: 13 amino acids. The ends were cut back, 4 bases at V and 1 base at J, with 5 bases in the middle. CDR1 is GTSNPN, CDR2 SVGIG, per germline (reference sequence). The CDR3 sequence: CAWKGSGANVLTF. In DNA form, the CDR3 reads TGTGCCTGGAAGGGGTCTGGGGCCAACGTCCTGACTTTC.

This chain connects TRBV18 to TRBJ2-3; TRBD2 is a possible D gene (6 bases). Germline V gene data show CDR1 as KGHSH and CDR2 as LQKENI. V dropped 3 bases and J dropped 6 bases, with 19 bases sitting between them. The CDR3 length is 16 residues. This CDR3 is CASSPLGVAVQDTQYF. In DNA form, the CDR3 reads TGTGCCAGCTCACCCCTCGGGGTAGCGGTTCAGGATACGCAGTATTTT.

V and J are TRBV7-9 and TRBJ1-2, with D possibly matching TRBD1 (6 bases). The V gene's germline CDR1 is SEHNR and CDR2 FQNEAQ (reference sequence). The ends were cut back, 3 bases at V and 13 bases at J, with 15 bases in the middle. This CDR3 comprises 12 residues. CDR3 in amino acids: CASSFAQDSCTF. The DNA of the CDR3 is TGTGCCAGCAGCTTCGCACAGGACAGTTGCACCTTC.

This clone was seen more than once but under ten times. The chain combines TRBV6-4 with TRBJ1-2; D not certain. Germline CDR1 MRHNA, CDR2 SNTAGT. V was cut by 2 bases and J by 8 bases, with 9 bases left in between. CDR3 length equals 12 residues. The CDR3 here is CASSDPGTGYTF. CDR3 sequence (DNA): TGTGCCAGCAGTGACCCAGGAACGGGCTACACCTTC.

This clone was seen a few times. This chain links TRBV19 with TRBJ2-7; D ambiguous. The CDR3 runs 12 residues. The germline gives CDR1 LNHDA, CDR2 SQIVND (reference sequence). V gave up 3 bases and J gave up 5 bases, with 8 bases separating them. In DNA form, the CDR3 reads TGTGCCAGTAGTATTGCGGACCACGAGCAGTACTTC. This codes for CASSIADHEQYF.

This rearrangement joins TRBV4-3 to TRBJ2-3; 11 positions match TRBD2. Trimming took 3 bases from V and 0 from J; bases not matched to a gene: 5. Germline CDR1 and CDR2: LGHNA and YSLEER. The CDR3 has 17 residues. The CDR3: CASSHHSGGASTDTQYF. The CDR3 nucleotides are TGCGCCAGCAGCCACCATAGCGGGGGGGCGAGCACAGATACGCAGTATTTT.

V usage is TRBV29-1 and J usage is TRBJ1-2; D ambiguous. This CDR3 is built from 13 residues. V shed 7 bases and J shed 4 bases, with 16 bases lying between them. The germline gives CDR1 SQVTM, CDR2 ANQGSEA. CDR3 in DNA: TGCAGCGCCTCGGTGCAGAACCTCTATGGCTACACCTTC. Its protein product is CSASVQNLYGYTF.

The J gene is TRBJ2-7, the V gene TRBV27; tentative D call: TRBD2 (6 bases). The CDR3 spans 14 residues. In germline, CDR1 is MNHEY, CDR2 SMNVEV (reference sequence). V was trimmed by 5 bases and J by 3 bases, leaving 14 bases between them. For the CDR3, the DNA is TGTGCCAGCAGTCTGAGGGGACTGAGCTACGAGCAGTACTTC. The encoded protein is CASSLRGLSYEQYF.

V gene TRBV7-2 combines with J gene TRBJ2-3; D is possibly TRBD2 (6 bases). CDR3 length: 13 amino acids. V was cut by 5 bases and J by 5 bases, with 11 bases left in between. CDR1 is SGHTA, CDR2 FQGNSA, per germline. This CDR3 is CASSGVGLDTQYF. CDR3 DNA: TGTGCCAGCAGCGGGGTGGGACTAGATACGCAGTATTTT.

In its sample, this clone was seen once. The genes are TRBV30 and TRBJ2-7; D perhaps matches TRBD2 (6 bases). The CDR3 runs 17 residues. CDR1 and CDR2 from the germline V gene are GTSNPN and SVGIG (reference sequence). V lost 0 bases, J lost 0 bases, and 18 bases lay in between. CDR3 sequence: CAWSVPPGLRASYEQYF. CDR3 nucleotide sequence: TGTGCCTGGAGTGTACCTCCGGGACTTAGGGCCTCCTACGAGCAGTACTTC.

A few counts support this clone. The rearrangement links TRBV4-3 to TRBJ1-5; a possible D gene is TRBD1 (5 bases). This CDR3 comprises 15 residues. Trimming left V 2 bases short and J 0 bases short, with 8 bases between. In germline, CDR1 is LGHNA, CDR2 YSLEER. CDR3 amino acids: CASSQQGISNQPQHF. CDR3 nucleotide sequence: TGCGCCAGCAGCCAACAGGGTATTAGCAATCAGCCCCAGCATTTT.

In DNA, the CDR3 is TGTGCCAGCAGCCGGGTTACCGGGGAGCTGTTTTTT. Encoded protein: CASSRVTGELFF. The chain carries TRBV7-3 and TRBJ2-2; no firm D call. V gave up 5 bases and J gave up 5 bases, with 6 bases separating them. The CDR3 is 12 amino acids. Germline loops: CDR1 SGHTA, CDR2 FQGTGA.

Comment on this clone: Other DNA sequences from this sample encode an identical CDR3 as well. This chain connects TRBV7-7 to TRBJ2-5, with D perhaps being TRBD1 or TRBD2 (5 bases each). The CDR3 runs to 13 residues. Trimming shortened V by 5 bases and J by 2 bases, and 9 bases separated the two germline ends. The germline gives CDR1 SSHAT, CDR2 FNYEAQ (reference sequence). The DNA for the CDR3 is TGTGCCAGCAGCCTCGGGACGCAAGAGACCCAGTACTTC. Protein sequence: CASSLGTQETQYF.

This clone was detected only a few times. CDR3 bases: TGTGCCAGCAGCTCGGGACAGGTGAAAGAGACCCAGTACTTC. This sequence encodes CASSSGQVKETQYF. The V call is TRBV7-2, the J call TRBJ2-5, with TRBD1 matching over 8 bases. Germline V lookup: CDR1 SGHTA, CDR2 FQGNSA. This CDR3 contains 14 residues. The V gene end was trimmed by 4 bases and the J gene end by 3 bases; junction bases not matched to a gene: 4.

V gene TRBV29-1 combines with J gene TRBJ2-7, with 7 bases fitting TRBD1. CDR1 and CDR2 (germline): SQVTM, ANQGSEA. Trimming removed 5 bases from V and 5 bases from J; junction bases left unmatched: 24. The CDR3 is 18 amino acids. Here the CDR3 DNA reads TGCAGCGTTCATCACCCCCCTGGACAGGACTCAGTTGTGGACGAGCAGTACGTC. Its protein is CSVHHPPGQDSVVDEQYV.

In this sample, this clone turned up a few times. The chain combines TRBV7-9 with TRBJ1-1, with D possibly matching TRBD1 (6 bases). The CDR3 contains 13 residues. Germline CDR1 is SEHNR and CDR2 is FQNEAQ (reference sequence). V dropped 6 bases and J dropped 4 bases, with 12 bases sitting between them. The CDR3 DNA sequence: TGTGCCAGCAGGCGGGGGCTCAGCACTGAAGCTTTCTTT. Translated, it gives CASRRGLSTEAFF.

This clone was found a few times. The V gene is TRBV11-2, the J gene TRBJ2-6, with a tentative D call TRBD1 (6 bases). Germline CDR1 SGHAT, CDR2 FQNNGV. The CDR3 consists of 15 residues. The germline V and J ends were trimmed by 5 bases and 2 bases, with 10 bases remaining between them. The CDR3 here is CASSTQGTGANVLTF. CDR3 sequence (DNA): TGTGCCAGCAGCACACAGGGCACTGGGGCCAACGTCCTGACTTTC.

This clone was observed a few times. The chain recombines TRBV12-5 with TRBJ2-5; D is unclear. There are 14 residues in the CDR3. The V end was cut by 7 bases, the J end by 1 base, with 13 bases between. Germline V gene lookup returns CDR1 LGHNT and CDR2 FRNRAP. The CDR3 here is CASATTTAQETQYF. CDR3 bases: TGTGCTAGTGCAACAACTACAGCCCAAGAGACCCAGTACTTC.

In its sample, this clone was seen a few times. The V call is TRBV2, the J call TRBJ2-1; 8 bases match TRBD2. The CDR3 runs 15 residues. Trimming took 3 bases from V and 7 from J; bases not matched to a gene: 8. Germline CDR1 and CDR2: SNHLY and FYNNEI. The CDR3 nucleotides are TGTGCCAGCAGTGATAGCGGGGCCGGAGGGAATGAGCAGTTCTTC. It specifies CASSDSGAGGNEQFF.

The table lists this clone with a few counts. V and J are TRBV29-1 and TRBJ1-4, with a tentative D call TRBD1 (5 bases). This CDR3 comprises 13 residues. Germline lookup yields CDR1 SQVTM and CDR2 ANQGSEA. V was clipped by 4 bases and J by 8 bases, with 14 bases between them. The CDR3 protein is CSVAGDAGEKLFF. In DNA, the CDR3 is TGCAGCGTTGCGGGGGACGCAGGCGAAAAACTGTTTTTT.

This clone was observed a few times. This sequence joins TRBV7-8 and TRBJ1-1, with a weak D call TRBD1 (5 bases). This CDR3 comprises 14 residues. V lost 7 bases, J lost 2 bases, and 14 bases lay in between. Germline V lookup: CDR1 SGHVS, CDR2 FQNEAQ. CDR3 sequence: CASTLGGTNTEAFF. The CDR3 nucleotides read TGTGCCAGCACCTTGGGGGGGACTAACACTGAAGCTTTCTTT. Based on the CDR3 plus reference TRBV7-8 and TRBJ1-1, the full variable domain is GAGVSQSPRYKVAKRGQDVALRCDPISGHVSLFWYQQALGQGPEFLTYFQNEAQLDKSGLPSDRFFAERPEGSVSTLKIQRTQQEDSAVYLCASTLGGTNTEAFFGQGTRLTVV.

This CDR3 is CASSLGPAVNTGELFF. In nucleotides, the CDR3 is TGCGCCAGCAGCTTAGGGCCAGCGGTGAACACCGGGGAGCTGTTTTTT. V gene TRBV5-1 combines with J gene TRBJ2-2; D perhaps matches TRBD2 (5 bases). CDR3 length equals 16 residues. Germline values: CDR1 SGHRS, CDR2 YFSETQ. Between the trimmed V and J ends, which lost 2 bases and 1 base, there was a span of 12 bases.

V is TRBV5-1 and J is TRBJ2-1, with D possibly matching TRBD2 (5 bases). V was shortened by 0 bases and J by 0 bases, with 10 bases between the two germline ends. This CDR3 spans 16 amino acids. The germline V gene encodes CDR1 SGHRS and CDR2 YFSETQ. Here the CDR3 reads CASSLGAALSYNEQFF. DNA for the CDR3: TGCGCCAGCAGCTTGGGAGCGGCACTCTCCTACAATGAGCAGTTCTTC.

The rearrangement joins TRBV2 to TRBJ1-1; 9 bases line up with TRBD1. The germline CDR1 and CDR2 sequences are SNHLY and FYNNEI. V shed 4 bases, J shed 4 bases, and the junction held 7 bases outside the gene matches. This CDR3 spans 15 amino acids. CDR3 in DNA: TGTGCCAGCAGTGTACAGGGGGCTTCTGGCACTGAAGCTTTCTTT. Encoded protein: CASSVQGASGTEAFF.

J is TRBJ2-5 and V is TRBV11-2; D gene unclear. The CDR3 is 13 amino acids. The V end lost 2 bases, the J end lost 2 bases, and 6 bases lay between the germline ends. CDR1 and CDR2 (germline): SGHAT, FQNNGV. The chain's CDR3 is CASSLSRQETQYF. The DNA for the CDR3 is TGTGCCAGCAGCTTATCCAGGCAAGAGACCCAGTACTTC. The variable domain in full, with the rest retrieved from reference TRBV11-2 and TRBJ2-5, is EAGVAQSPRYKIIEKRQSVAFWCNPISGHATLYWYQQILGQGPKLLIQFQNNGVVDDSQLPKDRFSAERLKGVDSTLKIQPAKLEDSAVYLCASSLSRQETQYFGPGTRLLVL.

The rearrangement links TRBV30 to TRBJ1-5, with D perhaps TRBD1 (6 bases). The CDR3 is made up of 14 amino acids. V lost 0 bases and J 5 bases, leaving 11 bases between the germline ends. Germline values: CDR1 GTSNPN, CDR2 SVGIG (reference sequence). DNA for the CDR3: TGTGCCTGGAGTGTAACAGGGATCGATCAGCCCCAGCATTTT. It translates to CAWSVTGIDQPQHF.

The chain uses TRBV25-1 and TRBJ2-6; no definite D call. CDR1 MGHDK and CDR2 SYGVNS come from the germline V gene. The CDR3 runs to 13 residues. V was clipped by 7 bases and J by 0 bases, with 4 bases between them. Here the CDR3 reads CASKHSGANVLTF. In DNA form, the CDR3 reads TGTGCCAGCAAACACTCTGGGGCCAACGTCCTGACTTTC.

This clone was counted between two and nine times. The V gene is TRBV15, the J gene TRBJ1-5; 9 nucleotides match TRBD1. CDR3 length equals 17 residues. The V segment lost 4 bases and the J segment 4 bases; nucleotides outside the gene matches: 11. In germline, CDR1 is LNHNV, CDR2 YYDKDF (reference sequence). The CDR3 region is CATSTLQGARGNQPQHF. CDR3 nucleotides: TGTGCCACCAGCACCTTACAGGGGGCACGTGGTAATCAGCCCCAGCATTTT.

Here the CDR3 reads CASSLGLVSGAYEQYF. CDR3 DNA sequence: TGTGCCAGCAGCTTAGGCTTGGTTTCCGGCGCCTACGAGCAGTACTTC. The chain combines TRBV7-2 with TRBJ2-7, with D hard to call. CDR3 size: 16 residues. CDR1 and CDR2 (germline): SGHTA, FQGNSA. Deletions cut 1 base from V and 2 bases from J, with 15 bases between.